This entry is about one T cell receptor beta chain. This CDR3 has 14 amino acids. The germline CDR1 and CDR2 sequences are MDHEN and SYDVKM. Unmatched junction bases numbered 3, after V lost 4 bases and J lost 3 bases. This specimen belongs to a study of radiotherapy plus CTLA-4 blockade in lung cancer. The data were produced by immunoSEQ multiplex PCR, yet TCRdb's version contains in-frame clones alone and is incomplete. The table has 80,000 to 95,000 clones, roughly 80% seen once. This sequence originates from a human donor with non-small cell lung cancer that progressed on radiotherapy plus ipilimumab. Sequencing used peripheral blood, obtained from a patient treated with radiotherapy plus ipilimumab. The chain has TRBV28 and TRBJ1-5, with 7 bases fitting TRBD1. The chain's CDR3 is CASSSGQDNQPQHF. The CDR3 region has the DNA TGTGCCAGCAGTTCAGGACAGGACAATCAGCCCCAGCATTTT.